The 10 T cell receptor beta chains given below trace back to one sample, sequenced in a study of OX40 agonist ivuxolimab in advanced cancers. Profiled with immunoSEQ multiplex PCR; TCRdb holds only in-frame clones, not every one. The table has some 22,000 clones, 87% seen once. The source material was CD4+ or CD8+ T cells sorted from blood, sampled in a trial of the OX40 agonist ivuxolimab. The source is an adult with an advanced solid tumor such as melanoma, head and neck, liver or kidney cancer.

This sequence joins TRBV6-1 and TRBJ2-7; unclear D gene. The CDR3 covers 11 residues. The germline CDR1 and CDR2 sequences are MNHNS and SASEGT. Between the trimmed V and J ends, which lost 6 bases and 6 bases, there was a span of 9 bases. The CDR3 region has the DNA TGTGCCAGCAGGGAACGCGGCGAGCAGTACTTC. Amino acid sequence: CASRERGEQYF.

V is TRBV30 and J is TRBJ1-5; 11 bases agree with TRBD1. Germline lookup yields CDR1 GTSNPN and CDR2 SVGIG (reference sequence). The CDR3 runs 15 residues. V was pared by 3 bases and J by 7 bases, with 8 bases of the junction left unmatched. The CDR3, as DNA: TGTGCCTGGAGACTAGGACAGGGGGCAAGGCAGCCCCAGCATTTT. Its translation is CAWRLGQGARQPQHF.

The genes are TRBV7-9 and TRBJ2-2; 9 bases are a match to TRBD2. CDR1 and CDR2 (germline): SEHNR, FQNEAQ (reference sequence). J was trimmed by 4 bases and V by 5 bases; bases with no gene match: 5. This CDR3 is built from 15 residues. As DNA, the CDR3 is TGTGCCAGCAGCCTCAGCGGGGGGTTCACCGGGGAGCTGTTTTTT. Translated: CASSLSGGFTGELFF.

The chain carries TRBV30 and TRBJ2-5, with 11 bases identical to TRBD1. Looked up from germline, CDR1 is GTSNPN and CDR2 is SVGIG (reference sequence). V shed 5 bases, J shed 4 bases, and the junction held 6 bases outside the gene matches. The CDR3 runs to 14 residues. The CDR3, as DNA: TGTGCCTGGGGACAGGGGGCTGGAGCAGAGACCCAGTACTTC. This sequence encodes CAWGQGAGAETQYF.

The chain has TRBV4-3 and TRBJ1-4; a possible D gene is TRBD1 (6 bases). CDR1 is LGHNA and CDR2 is YSLEER in the germline V gene. Trimming cost V 4 bases and J 5 bases, with 17 bases left between them. The length of the CDR3 is 16 residues. The CDR3 nucleotides are TGCGCCAGCAGCCGACTTACAGGGACGAGAAATGAAAAACTGTTTTTT. Translated, it gives CASSRLTGTRNEKLFF.

The V gene is TRBV19, the J gene TRBJ2-5, with 13 bases that match TRBD2. In germline, CDR1 is LNHDA, CDR2 SQIVND (reference sequence). The CDR3 totals 19 residues. V lost 4 bases to trimming and J lost 1 base; unmatched junction nucleotides: 12. The CDR3 DNA reads as TGTGCCAGTAGTACCGCACCGGGACTAGCGGGACCTTTCCAAGAGACCCAGTACTTC. It codes for CASSTAPGLAGPFQETQYF.

The chain recombines TRBV7-9 with TRBJ2-7, with 11 bases lining up with TRBD1. J gave up 3 bases and V 6 bases, and 16 bases lay outside the gene matches. The germline gives CDR1 SEHNR, CDR2 FQNEAQ (reference sequence). The CDR3 consists of 18 residues. In nucleotides, the CDR3 is TGTGCCAGCAGTTTTCCCGGGACAGGGGGACCCTTGGACTACGAGCAGTACTTC. This codes for CASSFPGTGGPLDYEQYF.

Here the CDR3 reads CASSRDGNQPQHF. CDR3 bases: TGTGCCAGCAGCCGAGACGGTAATCAGCCCCAGCATTTT. V gene TRBV7-2 combines with J gene TRBJ1-5, with no clear D. CDR3 length: 13 residues. The V end lost 5 bases, the J end lost 4 bases, and 9 bases lay between the germline ends. Per the germline V gene, CDR1 is SGHTA and CDR2 is FQGNSA. Drawing the rest from reference TRBV7-2 and TRBJ1-5, the complete variable domain is GAGVSQSPSNKVTEKGKDVELRCDPISGHTALYWYRQSLGQGLEFLIYFQGNSAPDKSGLPSDRFSAERTGGSVSTLTIQRTQQEDSAVYLCASSRDGNQPQHFGDGTRLSIL.

Concerning this clone: Within the sample, other DNA sequences also encode this same CDR3. The genes are TRBV6-6 and TRBJ2-5; perhaps D is TRBD1 or TRBD2 (5 bases each). CDR3 size: 14 residues. Germline loops: CDR1 MNHNY, CDR2 SVGAGI (reference sequence). Trimming cost V 10 bases and J 3 bases, with 18 bases left between them. CDR3 region: CATAMTGLKETQYF. The CDR3 DNA is TGTGCCACCGCAATGACGGGGCTAAAAGAGACCCAGTACTTC.

The DNA of the CDR3 is TGTGCCAGCAGCTTGGCGGCCAGGGCATACGAGCAGTACTTC. This gives the protein CASSLAARAYEQYF. The chain is built from TRBV5-6 and TRBJ2-7, with D perhaps TRBD1 (5 bases). Trimming left V 0 bases short and J 4 bases short, with 11 bases between. The CDR3 spans 14 residues. CDR1 is SGHDT and CDR2 is YYEEEE in the germline V gene.